Following are 25 T cell receptor beta chains from one sample sequenced in a study of metastatic and nonmetastatic thyroid tumors. With MiXCR, TCRdb reprocessed the PCR reads. Among tens of thousands of clones listed, approximately 24% were seen once. Ahead of thyroid surgery, no patient had received treatment of any kind. Sequenced material: tumor tissue. These receptors were taken from a female donor with papillary thyroid cancer or a benign thyroid nodule (not recorded which). Some clones in this sample may be carry-over from other donors' samples.

This clone was observed a handful of times. CDR3 sequence reads: CASSQGGGLNTEAFF. The CDR3 nucleotides read TGTGCCAGCTCGCAGGGAGGGGGATTGAACACTGAAGCTTTCTTT. The chain links TRBV18 to TRBJ1-1; D is perhaps TRBD1 (6 bases). The germline V gene encodes CDR1 KGHSH and CDR2 LQKENI. This CDR3 is built from 15 residues. The ends were cut back, 6 bases at V and 0 bases at J, with 14 bases in the middle.

Comment on this clone: The conserved phenylalanine or tryptophan is not found at the CDR3 terminus, so this likely reflects a read error. The chain uses TRBV2 and TRBJ1-1; unclear D gene. The V end lost 10 bases, the J end lost 6 bases, and 12 bases lay between the germline ends. CDR3 length: 11 residues. CDR1 and CDR2 (germline): SNHLY, FYNNEI. The CDR3 DNA follows: TGTGCCACCGTACTCGGGGCTGAAGCTTTCTCT. Amino acid sequence: CATVLGAEAFS.

This clone was seen more than once but under ten times. The chain uses TRBV19 and TRBJ2-7, with 7 bases matching TRBD1. CDR1 is LNHDA, CDR2 SQIVND, per germline (reference sequence). The CDR3 loop spans 15 amino acids. Germline trimming cut 6 bases from V and 1 base from J; bases unmatched to any gene: 9. The DNA for the CDR3 is TGTGCCAGTAGCCACCCTGGGACAGTTTCCTACGAGCAGTACTTC. Protein product: CASSHPGTVSYEQYF.

In this sample, this clone turned up many times. This chain uses TRBV13 with TRBJ2-1, with 8 bases that match TRBD2. Germline V lookup: CDR1 PRHDT, CDR2 FYEKMQ (reference sequence). The CDR3 has 16 residues. V was clipped by 5 bases and J by 5 bases; unmatched bases: 11. CDR3 residues: CASSRGAGVPNNEQFF. For the CDR3, the DNA is TGTGCCAGCAGCCGAGGAGCGGGAGTACCTAACAATGAGCAGTTCTTC.

This clone was picked up a small number of times. V is TRBV28 and J is TRBJ2-7, with 10 bases fitting TRBD2. V dropped 4 bases and J dropped 5; count of bases not matched to a gene: 8. CDR3 length: 15 residues. Per germline, CDR1 MDHEN and CDR2 SYDVKM. DNA of the CDR3: TGTGCCAGCAGTTCCGGGACTAGCGAGATCCACGAGCAGTACTTC. This translates into CASSSGTSEIHEQYF.

In the case of this clone: At one end the junction does not follow the germline gene, possibly because of a read error. The chain has TRBV2 and TRBJ1-5; D is uncertain. The CDR3 is 13 residues long. Germline loops: CDR1 SNHLY, CDR2 FYNNEI. CDR3 region: CARSVGRSQPQHF. In DNA form, the CDR3 reads TGTGCCCGCAGTGTGGGCAGGTCTCAGCCCCAGCATTTT.

This clone was counted ten times or more. CDR3 sequence (DNA): TGTGCCACCAGCAGAGATCGGGGAGGGGGTGAGACCCAGTACTTC. Translated, it gives CATSRDRGGGETQYF. The rearrangement uses TRBV15 and TRBJ2-5; D may be TRBD2 (7 bases). The CDR3 is 15 amino acids. Germline V gives CDR1 LNHNV, CDR2 YYDKDF (reference sequence). The germline V and J ends were trimmed by 0 bases and 5 bases, with 13 bases remaining between them.

This clone was seen repeatedly, ten times or more. The chain uses TRBV5-5 and TRBJ2-7; TRBD2 matches at 7 bases. Germline-derived CDR1 and CDR2 are SGHKS and YYEKEE (reference sequence). Unmatched junction bases numbered 9, after V lost 1 base and J lost 5 bases. The CDR3 extends over 15 amino acids. CDR3 sequence: CASSLIGGRGDEQYF. The CDR3 DNA is TGTGCCAGCAGCTTGATCGGCGGCCGGGGGGACGAGCAGTACTTC.

This rearrangement joins TRBV28 to TRBJ1-2; 9 bases map to TRBD1. The CDR3 has 13 residues. From germline, CDR1 is MDHEN and CDR2 SYDVKM. Unmatched junction bases numbered 5, after V lost 7 bases and J lost 5 bases. CDR3 nucleotide sequence: TGTGCCAGCACCTCAGACAGGGGGTATGGCTACACCTTC. Its translation: CASTSDRGYGYTF.

This clone was observed a handful of times. This chain links TRBV27 with TRBJ2-7; TRBD2 is a possible D gene (5 bases). This CDR3 comprises 14 residues. Between the trimmed V and J ends, which lost 3 bases and 2 bases, there was a span of 11 bases. Germline V gene sequence: CDR1 MNHEY, CDR2 SMNVEV (reference sequence). The CDR3 region has the DNA TGTGCCAGCAGTTTGGTTAGCGCCGCCTACGAGCAGTACTTC. Its protein is CASSLVSAAYEQYF.

This clone was observed a few times. The V call is TRBV28, the J call TRBJ2-3, with 10 bases identical to TRBD1. The germline gives CDR1 MDHEN, CDR2 SYDVKM. CDR3 length: 16 residues. V lost 5 bases and J lost 1; bases outside the gene matches: 6. The CDR3: CASSLMTGGGTDTQYF. CDR3 in DNA: TGTGCCAGCAGTCTTATGACAGGGGGCGGCACAGATACGCAGTATTTT.

Many counts were recorded for this clone. The chain has TRBV12-3 or TRBV12-4 and TRBJ1-6; 10 bases agree with TRBD1. Germline trimming cut 6 bases from V and 5 bases from J; bases unmatched to any gene: 13. The CDR3 has 18 residues. CDR3 in DNA: TGTGCCAGCAGCCCTACCGCCGGGACAGGGGTACATAATTCACCCCTCCACTTT. Translated: CASSPTAGTGVHNSPLHF.

By proportion, this clone is medium-sized. The chain links TRBV4-2 to TRBJ2-1; possible D gene TRBD1, 6 bases. Germline CDR1 and CDR2: LGHNA and YNFKEQ. The V end was cut by 2 bases, the J end by 8 bases, with 19 bases between. The length of the CDR3 is 16 residues. The CDR3 sequence: CASSQNTGTDWDEQFF. In nucleotides, the CDR3 is TGTGCCAGCAGCCAAAACACAGGGACCGATTGGGATGAGCAGTTCTTC.

This clone came up many times. At the DNA level, this CDR3 is encoded by other sequences in the same sample as well. This chain uses TRBV20-1 with TRBJ2-5; TRBD1 agrees at 10 bases. V lost 3 bases and J lost 2; bases outside the gene matches: 6. This CDR3 has 15 residues. Germline assignment: CDR1 DFQATT and CDR2 SNEGSKA (reference sequence). CDR3 protein: CSARGTGARQETQYF. The DNA for the CDR3 is TGCAGTGCTAGGGGGACAGGGGCCCGGCAAGAGACCCAGTACTTC.

The chain recombines TRBV18 with TRBJ1-3; 7 bases are shared with TRBD1. The CDR3 has 15 amino acids. CDR1 and CDR2 from the germline V gene are KGHSH and LQKENI. Trimming at V came to 1 base and at J to 3 bases, leaving 3 bases not matched to a gene. In DNA, the CDR3 is TGTGCCAGCTCACCACAGGGGGCAAGTGGAAACACCATATATTTT. This encodes CASSPQGASGNTIYF.

This clone has a count of ten or more. With a much larger clone just one base away, this may be a read error. The CDR3 coding sequence is TGTGCCACCCAAGGGACTAGCTCCTACAATGAGCAGCTCTTC. Its protein product is CATQGTSSYNEQLF. J is TRBJ2-1 and V is TRBV6-1, with 9 bases that match TRBD2. Per the germline V gene, CDR1 is MNHNS and CDR2 is SASEGT. The CDR3 loop spans 14 amino acids.

The chain has TRBV20-1 and TRBJ2-1, with 10 bases that match TRBD2. Germline loops: CDR1 DFQATT, CDR2 SNEGSKA (reference sequence). The CDR3 consists of 16 residues. J was trimmed by 7 bases and V by 2 bases; bases with no gene match: 11. The CDR3 protein is CSARSSGSLSLNEQFF. The CDR3 bases are TGCAGTGCTAGATCTAGCGGGAGTCTGAGTTTGAATGAGCAGTTCTTC.

This clone showed up many times. The chain combines TRBV20-1 with TRBJ1-1; perhaps TRBD1 as D (6 bases). V dropped 2 bases and J dropped 4 bases, with 14 bases sitting between them. The CDR3 runs to 14 residues. Germline V gives CDR1 DFQATT, CDR2 SNEGSKA (reference sequence). CDR3: CSARKGGVSTEAFF. The CDR3 DNA sequence: TGCAGTGCTAGAAAGGGGGGGGTGAGCACTGAAGCTTTCTTT.

This clone was seen repeatedly, ten times or more. V usage is TRBV11-2 and J usage is TRBJ2-2, with TRBD1 identical over 9 bases. The CDR3 covers 16 residues. Trimming took 6 bases from V and 7 from J; bases not matched to a gene: 12. Germline assignment: CDR1 SGHAT and CDR2 FQNNGV. The CDR3 region is CASSIGTGLLYGELFF. The CDR3 DNA sequence: TGTGCCAGCAGTATCGGGACAGGGTTACTATACGGGGAGCTGTTTTTT.

This clone has only one observation. The J gene is TRBJ2-1, the V gene TRBV5-1; 7 nucleotides align to TRBD1. This CDR3 contains 13 residues. With 2 bases clipped from V and 7 bases from J, the junction kept 3 bases outside the gene matches. Germline-derived CDR1 and CDR2 are SGHRS and YFSETQ. The CDR3 DNA follows: TGCGCCAGCAGCTTACAGGGGATTAATGAGCAGTTCTTC. It specifies CASSLQGINEQFF.

This chain links TRBV7-3 with TRBJ1-1; no reliable D call. V was cut by 1 base and J by 3 bases, with 6 bases left in between. This CDR3 region has 13 residues. Germline-derived CDR1 and CDR2 are SGHTA and FQGTGA. CDR3 nucleotide sequence: TGTGCCAGCAGCTTAAGGGGAGACACTGAAGCTTTCTTT. This codes for CASSLRGDTEAFF.

The CDR3: CSAGIARGYTDTQYF. The CDR3 DNA reads TGCAGTGCAGGGATAGCGAGGGGCTACACAGATACGCAGTATTTT. The chain employs TRBV20-1 and TRBJ2-3; D is tentatively TRBD1 or TRBD2 (5 bases each). V was cut by 6 bases and J by 2 bases, with 18 bases left in between. The CDR3 is 15 residues long. Germline CDR1 reads DFQATT; CDR2 reads SNEGSKA (reference sequence).

In this sample, this clone turned up many times. The genes are TRBV12-3 or TRBV12-4 and TRBJ1-2; no firm D call. Trimming removed 5 bases at V and 8 bases at J, with 18 bases between. This CDR3 comprises 14 residues. CDR3 residues: CASSASDRGKGYTF. The CDR3 DNA follows: TGTGCCAGCAGTGCCTCAGACCGTGGCAAGGGCTACACCTTC.

This clone is judged medium-sized (0.01 to 0.1%). The gene calls are TRBV28 and TRBJ2-1, with 9 bases fitting TRBD2. After removal of 5 bases from V and 5 bases from J, the junction contained 13 bases not matched to a gene. CDR3 size: 17 residues. In germline, CDR1 is MDHEN, CDR2 SYDVKM. The CDR3 DNA sequence: TGTGCCAGCAGTCAAATTCGACTAGCGGAATTTAACAATGAGCAGTTCTTC. This gives the protein CASSQIRLAEFNNEQFF.

The CDR3 region has the DNA TGCAGTGCTAGTCGCGGGAGGGCCTACAATGAGCAGTTCTTC. Translating it yields CSASRGRAYNEQFF. This chain joins TRBV20-1 and TRBJ2-1; 9 nucleotides match TRBD2. Germline trimming cut 3 bases from V and 2 bases from J; bases unmatched to any gene: 2. CDR3 size: 14 residues. Germline V lookup: CDR1 DFQATT, CDR2 SNEGSKA (reference sequence).